Each of the 26 T cell receptor beta chains below was sequenced from the same sample in a study of blood T cell repertoires in COVID-19. TCRdb's table, derived via immunoSEQ multiplex PCR, lists solely in-frame clones and lacks some. The sample shows 45,000 to 70,000 clones, just under 90% of them seen only once. The sequenced sample consisted of peripheral blood. These receptors were collected from a woman in her sixties with COVID-19, enrolled during active disease.

This clone was counted between two and nine times. This chain links TRBV7-9 with TRBJ1-4, with TRBD1 matching 8 bases. The length of the CDR3 is 14 residues. The J segment lost 7 bases and the V segment lost 4 bases, leaving 5 bases of the junction unmatched. The germline V gene has CDR1 SEHNR and CDR2 FQNEAQ (reference sequence). In DNA form, the CDR3 reads TGTGCCAGCAGCTCGGGACAGGCTTTTGAAAAACTGTTTTTT. Amino acids: CASSSGQAFEKLFF.

The chain recombines TRBV28 with TRBJ1-1; 12 bases map to TRBD1. The ends lost 7 bases at V and 0 bases at J; junction bases unmatched: 9. The CDR3 runs to 17 residues. Germline V gives CDR1 MDHEN, CDR2 SYDVKM. CDR3 coding DNA: TGTGCCAGCACCGATGAGGGACAGGGGGCGTTGAACACTGAAGCTTTCTTT. Protein: CASTDEGQGALNTEAFF. The complete variable domain, with remaining parts taken from reference TRBV28 and TRBJ1-1, reads DVKVTQSSRYLVKRTGEKVFLECVQDMDHENMFWYRQDPGLGLRLIYFSYDVKMKEKGDIPEGYSVSREKKERFSLILESASTNQTSMYLCASTDEGQGALNTEAFFGQGTRLTVV.

The rearrangement joins TRBV4-2 to TRBJ1-1; the D gene is possibly TRBD1 (5 bases). The V and J ends lost 2 bases and 0 bases respectively, with 7 bases between them. CDR1 and CDR2 (germline): LGHNA, YNFKEQ. This CDR3 region has 14 residues. In DNA form, the CDR3 reads TGTGCCAGCAGCCAAAAGGGGCTGAACACTGAAGCTTTCTTT. Translation: CASSQKGLNTEAFF.

The chain joins TRBV7-2 to TRBJ1-2; D ambiguous. Per the germline V gene, CDR1 is SGHTA and CDR2 is FQGNSA. The CDR3 length is 16 residues. Trimming took 1 base from V and 0 from J, leaving 12 bases between them. This CDR3 is CASSLGGDAANYGYTF. CDR3 nucleotides: TGTGCCAGCAGCTTAGGCGGAGACGCAGCTAACTATGGCTACACCTTC.

The genes are TRBV27 and TRBJ2-1, with TRBD2 matching over 12 bases. The germline V gene has CDR1 MNHEY and CDR2 SMNVEV (reference sequence). Unmatched junction bases numbered 6, after V lost 3 bases and J lost 0 bases. This CDR3 is built from 18 residues. Written as DNA, the CDR3 is TGTGCCAGCAGTTTTCGACTAGCGGGAGACCGCTCCTACAATGAGCAGTTCTTC. Its translation: CASSFRLAGDRSYNEQFF.

CDR3 in DNA: TGTGCCAGCAGCTCGTTTAACGAAGGGGGTGAAGCTTTCTTT. It yields the protein CASSSFNEGGEAFF. V usage is TRBV5-4 and J usage is TRBJ1-1; possible D gene TRBD1, 6 bases. Per the germline V gene, CDR1 is SGHNT and CDR2 is YYREEE (reference sequence). The CDR3 is 14 residues long. Trimming cost V 3 bases and J 7 bases, with 16 bases left between them.

The chain carries TRBV19 and TRBJ2-1; D is uncertain. Germline-derived CDR1 and CDR2 are LNHDA and SQIVND (reference sequence). This CDR3 region has 14 residues. The V gene lost 1 base and the J gene lost 5 bases, with 9 bases spanning the gap. CDR3 sequence: CASSIGAPNNEQFF. The CDR3 DNA reads TGTGCCAGTAGTATAGGCGCTCCAAACAATGAGCAGTTCTTC. Filled out from reference TRBV19 and TRBJ2-1, the complete variable domain reads DGGITQSPKYLFRKEGQNVTLSCEQNLNHDAMYWYRQDPGQGLRLIYYSQIVNDFQKGDIAEGYSVSREKKESFPLTVTSAQKNPTAFYLCASSIGAPNNEQFFGPGTRLTVL.

In DNA form, the CDR3 reads TGCGCCAGCAGCTTGGGAAATCCGGGAGATGGCTACACCTTC. It encodes CASSLGNPGDGYTF. The chain employs TRBV5-1 and TRBJ1-2; D gene uncertain. CDR1 is SGHRS, CDR2 YFSETQ, per germline. The CDR3 is made up of 14 amino acids. The V gene lost 0 bases and the J gene lost 6 bases, with 12 bases spanning the gap.

The chain couples TRBV7-9 to TRBJ1-2; 7 positions match TRBD1. Germline V CDR1 and CDR2: SEHNR, FQNEAQ (reference sequence). Trimming cost V 1 base and J 4 bases; bases outside gene matches: 3. The CDR3 is 14 amino acids. CDR3 sequence reads: CASSLEQGVYGYTF. DNA for the CDR3: TGTGCCAGCAGCTTAGAGCAGGGGGTCTATGGCTACACCTTC.

The chain has TRBV28 and TRBJ2-5; 9 nucleotides agree with TRBD1. After removal of 5 bases from V and 1 base from J, the junction contained 8 bases not matched to a gene. Germline CDR1 reads MDHEN; CDR2 reads SYDVKM. CDR3 length equals 16 residues. This CDR3 is CASSKREGQGQETQYF. CDR3 in DNA: TGTGCCAGCAGTAAAAGGGAGGGACAGGGCCAAGAGACCCAGTACTTC.

The chain carries TRBV5-5 and TRBJ2-3; D perhaps matches TRBD1 (5 bases). This CDR3 has 14 amino acids. V was pared by 2 bases and J by 2 bases, with 9 bases between. CDR1 and CDR2 (germline): SGHKS, YYEKEE (reference sequence). This CDR3 reads CASSFTGFTDTQYF. Written as DNA, the CDR3 is TGTGCCAGCAGCTTTACAGGCTTCACAGATACGCAGTATTTT.

The chain combines TRBV19 with TRBJ1-1; TRBD1 agrees at 8 bases. Germline V gene lookup returns CDR1 LNHDA and CDR2 SQIVND (reference sequence). This CDR3 region has 15 residues. V shed 4 bases, J shed 1 base, and the junction held 5 bases outside the gene matches. In DNA form, the CDR3 reads TGTGCCAGTAGTAAAAATCAGGGGGCGAACACTGAAGCTTTCTTT. It is translated as CASSKNQGANTEAFF.

This clone came up a few times. The chain recombines TRBV11-2 with TRBJ1-2, with 7 bases aligning to TRBD1. Germline CDR1 reads SGHAT; CDR2 reads FQNNGV. This CDR3 is built from 14 residues. Germline trimming cut 5 bases from V and 3 bases from J; bases unmatched to any gene: 6. CDR3 coding DNA: TGTGCCAGCAGCCTTAGACAGGGAGACTATGGCTACACCTTC. This sequence encodes CASSLRQGDYGYTF.

The V gene is TRBV6-5, the J gene TRBJ2-2; D ambiguous. The V end was cut by 10 bases, the J end by 5 bases, with 20 bases between. The length of the CDR3 is 15 residues. Germline V CDR1 and CDR2: MNHEY, SVGAGI. CDR3 coding DNA: TGTGCCACCTCAACCCTCCCAGGAAAGACCGGGGAGCTGTTTTTT. Encoded protein: CATSTLPGKTGELFF.

The V call is TRBV2, the J call TRBJ2-5; possibly TRBD1 for D (6 bases). Germline V gene lookup returns CDR1 SNHLY and CDR2 FYNNEI. The CDR3 spans 16 residues. Trimming pared 8 bases from V and 4 bases from J, leaving 23 bases between. The CDR3 nucleotides read TGTGCCAGCCGTGGACAGTCTGTGGGTGGGTCAGAGACCCAGTACTTC. Translating it yields CASRGQSVGGSETQYF.

V is TRBV28 and J is TRBJ2-5; 7 bases align to TRBD1. The germline V gene encodes CDR1 MDHEN and CDR2 SYDVKM. V lost 1 base and J lost 5; bases outside the gene matches: 4. The CDR3 extends over 14 amino acids. Written as DNA, the CDR3 is TGTGCCAGCAGTTTATCAGGGGGACGGGAGACCCAGTACTTC. This encodes CASSLSGGRETQYF.

This clone was found once. This chain's CDR3 is CASSQGPVQPQHF. CDR3 nucleotide sequence: TGTGCCAGCAGCCAAGGTCCTGTTCAGCCCCAGCATTTT. The V and J genes are TRBV3-1 (or the pseudogene TRBV3-2) and TRBJ1-5; D not certain. This CDR3 has 13 residues. CDR1 LGHDT and CDR2 YNNKEL come from the germline V gene (reference sequence). V was trimmed by 1 base and J by 6 bases, leaving 7 bases between them.

This clone was counted between two and nine times. The V call is TRBV27, the J call TRBJ2-7; 10 bases are a match to TRBD2. With V trimmed by 7 bases and J by 6 bases, 6 bases remained unmatched. From germline, CDR1 is MNHEY and CDR2 SMNVEV (reference sequence). CDR3 size: 13 residues. The CDR3, as DNA: TGTGCCAGCAACGCTAGCGGGAGCCGCGAGCAGTACTTC. As protein: CASNASGSREQYF.

The chain recombines TRBV19 with TRBJ2-5; 9 nucleotides match TRBD1. CDR3 length equals 14 residues. Germline CDR1 and CDR2: LNHDA and SQIVND (reference sequence). V was clipped by 6 bases and J by 5 bases; unmatched bases: 7. CDR3 residues: CASRQQGAWETQYF. Here the CDR3 DNA reads TGTGCCAGTAGGCAACAGGGGGCGTGGGAGACCCAGTACTTC.

The V gene is TRBV6-5, the J gene TRBJ1-5, with D perhaps matching TRBD1 (6 bases). The germline gives CDR1 MNHEY, CDR2 SVGAGI. With 6 bases removed from V and 0 bases from J, the gap between germline ends came to 12 bases. The CDR3 covers 15 residues. The CDR3 sequence: CASRPDRNSNQPQHF. The CDR3 DNA follows: TGTGCCAGCAGACCTGACAGGAATAGCAATCAGCCCCAGCATTTT.

The CDR3: CASSLGPAAGNTIYF. CDR3 bases: TGTGCCAGCAGCTTAGGACCTGCGGCTGGAAACACCATATATTTT. The genes are TRBV7-2 and TRBJ1-3, with D unclear. The ends were cut back, 1 base at V and 2 bases at J, with 9 bases in the middle. The germline CDR1 and CDR2 sequences are SGHTA and FQGNSA. CDR3 length equals 15 residues.

This clone appeared a single time. The rearrangement links TRBV28 to TRBJ2-7; D is perhaps TRBD1 (6 bases). The germline V and J ends were trimmed by 6 bases and 0 bases, with 9 bases remaining between them. The CDR3 totals 13 residues. Looked up from germline, CDR1 is MDHEN and CDR2 is SYDVKM. CDR3 in amino acids: CASRRQASYEQYF. CDR3 sequence (DNA): TGTGCCAGCAGAAGACAGGCCTCCTACGAGCAGTACTTC.

This clone showed up just once. The V gene is TRBV6-5, the J gene TRBJ1-1; maybe TRBD1 (5 bases). Germline CDR1 reads MNHEY; CDR2 reads SVGAGI. The CDR3 has 14 amino acids. Trimming pared 5 bases from V and 5 bases from J, leaving 15 bases between. In nucleotides, the CDR3 is TGTGCCAGCAGTATACGGGAGGGGTGGACTGAAGCTTTCTTT. Amino acids: CASSIREGWTEAFF.

This clone has a handful of counts. This rearrangement joins TRBV28 to TRBJ1-1; 10 bases map to TRBD1. Germline CDR1 reads MDHEN; CDR2 reads SYDVKM. CDR3 length: 15 amino acids. The junction had 14 bases not matched to a gene; V was cut back by 5 bases and J by 11 bases. CDR3: CASSTPGQGKIGAFF. The CDR3 DNA sequence: TGTGCCAGCAGTACTCCGGGACAGGGGAAAATTGGTGCTTTCTTT.

The chain joins TRBV28 to TRBJ2-7; 14 bases line up with TRBD2. Germline V gene data show CDR1 as MDHEN and CDR2 as SYDVKM. The CDR3 has 16 residues. V was pared by 5 bases and J by 7 bases, with 10 bases of the junction left unmatched. Here the CDR3 DNA reads TGTGCCAGCAGTCTGGCGGGACTAGCGGGAGTTCGGGAGCAGTACTTC. Translation gives CASSLAGLAGVREQYF.

The chain recombines TRBV2 with TRBJ1-5; no clear D. The CDR3 runs 16 residues. The germline V and J ends were trimmed by 4 bases and 0 bases, with 13 bases remaining between them. CDR1 is SNHLY, CDR2 FYNNEI, per germline. The CDR3 DNA reads TGTGCCAGCAGTGTACGTCGGGTCGGTAGCAATCAGCCCCAGCATTTT. This codes for CASSVRRVGSNQPQHF.